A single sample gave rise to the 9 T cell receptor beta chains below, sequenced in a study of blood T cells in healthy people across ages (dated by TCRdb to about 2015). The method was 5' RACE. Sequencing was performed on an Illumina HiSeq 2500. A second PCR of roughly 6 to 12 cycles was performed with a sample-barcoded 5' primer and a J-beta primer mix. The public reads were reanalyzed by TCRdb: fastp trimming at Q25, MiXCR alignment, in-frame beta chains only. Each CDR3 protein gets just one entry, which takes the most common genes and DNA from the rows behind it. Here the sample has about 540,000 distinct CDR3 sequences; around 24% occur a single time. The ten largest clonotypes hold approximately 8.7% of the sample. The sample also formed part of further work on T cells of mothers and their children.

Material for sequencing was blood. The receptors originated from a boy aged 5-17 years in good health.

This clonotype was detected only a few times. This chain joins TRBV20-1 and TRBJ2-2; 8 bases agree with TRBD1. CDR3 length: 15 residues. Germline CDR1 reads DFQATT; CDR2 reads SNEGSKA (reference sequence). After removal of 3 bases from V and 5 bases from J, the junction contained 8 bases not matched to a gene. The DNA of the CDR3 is TGCAGTGCTAGCTCGGACAGGGAGCGAACCGGGGAGCTGTTTTTT. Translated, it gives CSASSDRERTGELFF.

CDR3 residues: CASGRGPQREHTDTQYF. The CDR3 DNA reads as TGTGCCAGCGGCAGGGGGCCGCAGCGGGAACACACAGATACGCAGTATTTT. The rearrangement links TRBV7-2 to TRBJ2-3, with D maybe TRBD1 (8 bases). Germline CDR1 is SGHTA and CDR2 is FQGNSA. The V end lost 8 bases, the J end lost 2 bases, and 23 bases lay between the germline ends. CDR3 length: 17 amino acids.

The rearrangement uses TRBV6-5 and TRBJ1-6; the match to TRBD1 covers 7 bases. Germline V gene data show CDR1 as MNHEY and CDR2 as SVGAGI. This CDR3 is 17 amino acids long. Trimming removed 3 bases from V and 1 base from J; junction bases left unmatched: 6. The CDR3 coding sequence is TGTGCCAGCAGTTATGATAGGGGGCATTCCTATAATTCACCCCTCCACTTT. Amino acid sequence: CASSYDRGHSYNSPLHF.

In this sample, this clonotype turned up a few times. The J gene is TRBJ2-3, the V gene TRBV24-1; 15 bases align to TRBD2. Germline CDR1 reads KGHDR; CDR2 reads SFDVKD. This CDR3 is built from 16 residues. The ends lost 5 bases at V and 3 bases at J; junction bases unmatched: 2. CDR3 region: CATSGGTSGGTDTQYF. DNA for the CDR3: TGTGCCACCAGTGGTGGGACTAGCGGGGGGACAGATACGCAGTATTTT.

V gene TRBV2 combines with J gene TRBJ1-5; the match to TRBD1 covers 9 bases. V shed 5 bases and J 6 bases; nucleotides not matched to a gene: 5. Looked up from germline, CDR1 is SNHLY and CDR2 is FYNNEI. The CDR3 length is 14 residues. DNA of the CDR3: TGTGCCAGCAGTTCCGGACAGGGGAGTCAGCCCCAGCATTTT. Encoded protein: CASSSGQGSQPQHF.

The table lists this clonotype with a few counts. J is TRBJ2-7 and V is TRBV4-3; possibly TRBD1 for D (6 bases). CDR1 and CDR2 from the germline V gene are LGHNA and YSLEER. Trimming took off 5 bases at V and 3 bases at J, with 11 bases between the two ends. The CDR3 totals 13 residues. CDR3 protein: CASSTQTGYEQYF. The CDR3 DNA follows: TGCGCCAGCAGCACCCAGACAGGCTACGAGCAGTACTTC.

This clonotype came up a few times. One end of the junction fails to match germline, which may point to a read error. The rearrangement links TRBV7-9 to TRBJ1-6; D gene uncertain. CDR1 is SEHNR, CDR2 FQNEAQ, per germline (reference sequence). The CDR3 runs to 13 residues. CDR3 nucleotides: TGTTCCAGCAGCTTCGGGCAGGTCCCATCCCTCCACTTT. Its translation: CSSSFGQVPSLHF.

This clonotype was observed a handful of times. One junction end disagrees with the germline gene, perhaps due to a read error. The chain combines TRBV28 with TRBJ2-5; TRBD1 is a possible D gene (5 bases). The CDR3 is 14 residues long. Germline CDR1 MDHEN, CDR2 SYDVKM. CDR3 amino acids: CASGFQGSQETQYF. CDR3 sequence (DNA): TGTGCCAGCGGTTTTCAGGGTTCCCAAGAGACCCAGTACTTC.

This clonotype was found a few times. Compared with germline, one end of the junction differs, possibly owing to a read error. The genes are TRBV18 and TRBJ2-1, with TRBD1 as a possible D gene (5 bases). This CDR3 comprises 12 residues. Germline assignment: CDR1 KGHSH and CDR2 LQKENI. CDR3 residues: CASSPQGMEQSF. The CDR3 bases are TGTGCCAGCTCTCCCCAGGGAATGGAGCAGTCCTTC.